This T cell receptor (beta chain) was found in a study of T cell repertoires in cytomegalovirus infection. As for the study in general: Public TCR beta signatures were indicative of both CMV infection and a matching HLA type.

TCRdb re-analysed the reads in MiXCR, keeping a single row per CDR3 protein. The sample yields 90,000 to 120,000 distinct CDR3 sequences, under 50% seen once. Findings of the study overall: CMV carriers having the relevant HLA were flagged by cumulative public TCR beta family frequency. HLA-C-restricted CMV clonotypes gave the most frequent clonotype in two of eight donors.

This clonotype was picked up a small number of times. Its antigen is not known. J lost 6 bases, V lost 6 bases, and 19 bases had no gene match. The V gene's germline CDR1 is MNHEY and CDR2 SVGEGT. This CDR3 is built from 18 residues. The input for sequencing was CD8+ T cells from cultured PBMCs, taken from culture after CMV antigen stimulation. The sequence came from a human donor in good health (CMV status not recorded). Some clones in this sample may be carry-over from other donors' samples. The chain couples TRBV6-2 or TRBV6-3 to TRBJ2-3; 9 nucleotides line up with TRBD2. This CDR3 reads CASSPTEGTSPAGDTQYF. CDR3 coding DNA: TGTGCCAGCAGCCCCACCGAAGGGACTAGCCCGGCGGGGGATACGCAGTATTTT.